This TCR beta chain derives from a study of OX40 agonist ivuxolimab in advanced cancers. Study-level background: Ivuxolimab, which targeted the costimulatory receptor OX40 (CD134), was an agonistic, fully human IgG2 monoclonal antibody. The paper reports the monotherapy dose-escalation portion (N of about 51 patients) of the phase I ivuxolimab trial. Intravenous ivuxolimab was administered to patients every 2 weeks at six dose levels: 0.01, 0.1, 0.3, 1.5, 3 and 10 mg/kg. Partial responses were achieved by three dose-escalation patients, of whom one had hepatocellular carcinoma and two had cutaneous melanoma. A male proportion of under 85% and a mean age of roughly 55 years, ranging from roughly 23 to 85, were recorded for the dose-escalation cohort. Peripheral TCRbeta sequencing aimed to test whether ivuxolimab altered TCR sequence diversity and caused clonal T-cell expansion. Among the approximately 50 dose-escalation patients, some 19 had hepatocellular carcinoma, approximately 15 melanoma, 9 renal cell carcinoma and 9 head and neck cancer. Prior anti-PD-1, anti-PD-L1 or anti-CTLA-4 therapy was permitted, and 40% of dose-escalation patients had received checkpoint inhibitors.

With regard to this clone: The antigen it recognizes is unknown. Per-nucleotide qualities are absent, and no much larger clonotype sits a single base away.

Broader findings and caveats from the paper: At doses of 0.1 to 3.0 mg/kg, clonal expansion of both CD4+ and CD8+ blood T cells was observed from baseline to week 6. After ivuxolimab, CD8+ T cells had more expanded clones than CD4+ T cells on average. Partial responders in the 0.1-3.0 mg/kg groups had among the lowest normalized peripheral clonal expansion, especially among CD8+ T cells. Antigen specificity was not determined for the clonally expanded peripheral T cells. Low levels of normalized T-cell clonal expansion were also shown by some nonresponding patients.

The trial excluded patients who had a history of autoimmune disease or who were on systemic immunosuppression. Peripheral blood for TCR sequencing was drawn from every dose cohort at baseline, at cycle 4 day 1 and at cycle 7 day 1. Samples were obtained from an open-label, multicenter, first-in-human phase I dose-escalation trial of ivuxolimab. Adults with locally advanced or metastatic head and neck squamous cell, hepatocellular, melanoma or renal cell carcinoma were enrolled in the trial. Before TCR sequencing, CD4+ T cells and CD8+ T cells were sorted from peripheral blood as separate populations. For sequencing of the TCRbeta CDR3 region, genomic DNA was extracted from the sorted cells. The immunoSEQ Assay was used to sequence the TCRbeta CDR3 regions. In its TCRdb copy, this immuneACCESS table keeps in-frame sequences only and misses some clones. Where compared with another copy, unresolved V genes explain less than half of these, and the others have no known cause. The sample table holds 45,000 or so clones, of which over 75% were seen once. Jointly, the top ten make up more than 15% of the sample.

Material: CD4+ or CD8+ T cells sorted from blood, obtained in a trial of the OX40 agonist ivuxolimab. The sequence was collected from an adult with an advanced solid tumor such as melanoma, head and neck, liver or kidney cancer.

The CDR3 corresponds to CASSLLSEAFF. The bases read TGTGCCAGCAGTTTATTGTCTGAAGCTTTCTTT. The chain joins TRBV7-9 to TRBJ1-1; a confident D gene designation cannot be given. CDR1 and CDR2 are read off the germline V gene (reference sequence) as SEHNR and FQNEAQ. CDR3 length: 11 amino acids, cysteine to phenylalanine. Only CDR3 DNA remains: 33 bases, in frame from the first base. Relative to germline, V is 6 bases shorter and J is 6 bases shorter, with 8 bases between their ends.